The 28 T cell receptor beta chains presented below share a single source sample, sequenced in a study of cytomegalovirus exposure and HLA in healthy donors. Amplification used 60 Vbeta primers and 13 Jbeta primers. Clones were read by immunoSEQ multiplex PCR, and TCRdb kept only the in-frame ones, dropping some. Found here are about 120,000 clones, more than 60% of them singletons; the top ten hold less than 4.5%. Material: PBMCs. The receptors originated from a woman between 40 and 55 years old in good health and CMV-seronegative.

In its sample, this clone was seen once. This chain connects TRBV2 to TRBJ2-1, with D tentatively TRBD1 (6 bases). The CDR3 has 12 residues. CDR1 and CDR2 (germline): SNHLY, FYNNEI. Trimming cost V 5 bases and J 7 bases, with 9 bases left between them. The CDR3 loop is CASSKQGNEQFF. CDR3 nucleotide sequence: TGTGCCAGCAGTAAACAGGGTAATGAGCAGTTCTTC. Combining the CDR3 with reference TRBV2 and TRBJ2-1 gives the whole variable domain EPEVTQTPSHQVTQMGQEVILRCVPISNHLYFYWYRQILGQKVEFLVSFYNNEISEKSEIFDDQFSVERPDGSNFTLKIRSTKLEDSAMYFCASSKQGNEQFFGPGTRLTVL.

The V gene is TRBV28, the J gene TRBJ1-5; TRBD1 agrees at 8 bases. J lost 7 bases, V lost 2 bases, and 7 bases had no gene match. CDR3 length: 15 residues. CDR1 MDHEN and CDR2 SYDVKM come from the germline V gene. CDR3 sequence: CASSLPQGAGQPQHF. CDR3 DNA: TGTGCCAGCAGTTTACCGCAGGGGGCAGGACAGCCCCAGCATTTT.

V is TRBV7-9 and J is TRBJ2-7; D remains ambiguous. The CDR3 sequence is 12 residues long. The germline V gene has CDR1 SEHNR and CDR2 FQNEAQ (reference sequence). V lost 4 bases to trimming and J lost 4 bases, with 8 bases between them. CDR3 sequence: CASSSVLYEQYF. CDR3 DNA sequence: TGTGCCAGCAGCTCGGTCTTGTACGAGCAGTACTTC.

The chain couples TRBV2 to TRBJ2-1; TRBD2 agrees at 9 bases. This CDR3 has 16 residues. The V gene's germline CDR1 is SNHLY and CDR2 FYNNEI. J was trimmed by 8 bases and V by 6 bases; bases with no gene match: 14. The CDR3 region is CASRPASGGGAHEQFF. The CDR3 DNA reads TGTGCCAGCAGGCCAGCCTCGGGCGGGGGGGCCCATGAGCAGTTCTTC.

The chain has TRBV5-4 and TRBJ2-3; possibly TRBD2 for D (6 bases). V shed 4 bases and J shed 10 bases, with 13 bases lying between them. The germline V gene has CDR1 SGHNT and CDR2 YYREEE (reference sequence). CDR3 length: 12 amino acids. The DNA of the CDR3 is TGTGCCAGCAGCGGATCTAGCGAGGCGCAGTATTTT. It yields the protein CASSGSSEAQYF.

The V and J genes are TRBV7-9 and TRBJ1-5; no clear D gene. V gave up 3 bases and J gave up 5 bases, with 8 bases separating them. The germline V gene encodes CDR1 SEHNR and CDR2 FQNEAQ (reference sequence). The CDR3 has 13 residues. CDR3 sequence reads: CASSLRQYQPQHF. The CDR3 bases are TGTGCCAGCAGCTTGCGGCAGTATCAGCCCCAGCATTTT.

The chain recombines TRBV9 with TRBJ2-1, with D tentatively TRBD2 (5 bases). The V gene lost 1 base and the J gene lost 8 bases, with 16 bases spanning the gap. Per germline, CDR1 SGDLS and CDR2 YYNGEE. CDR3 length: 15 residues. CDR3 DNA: TGTGCCAGCAGCGTATTCCCGGGATTGGGGTATGAGCAGTTCTTC. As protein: CASSVFPGLGYEQFF.

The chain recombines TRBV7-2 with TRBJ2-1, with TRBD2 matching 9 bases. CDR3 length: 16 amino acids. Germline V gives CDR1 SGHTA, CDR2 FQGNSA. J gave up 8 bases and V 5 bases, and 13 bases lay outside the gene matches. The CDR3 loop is CASSHWASGVVDEQFF. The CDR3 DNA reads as TGTGCCAGCAGCCACTGGGCTAGCGGGGTAGTAGATGAGCAGTTCTTC.

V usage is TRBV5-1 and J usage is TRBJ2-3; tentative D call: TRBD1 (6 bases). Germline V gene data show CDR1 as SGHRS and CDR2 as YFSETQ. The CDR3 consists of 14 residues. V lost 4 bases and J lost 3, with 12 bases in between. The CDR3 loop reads CASSIQGGTDTQYF. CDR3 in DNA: TGCGCCAGCAGCATACAGGGTGGGACAGATACGCAGTATTTT.

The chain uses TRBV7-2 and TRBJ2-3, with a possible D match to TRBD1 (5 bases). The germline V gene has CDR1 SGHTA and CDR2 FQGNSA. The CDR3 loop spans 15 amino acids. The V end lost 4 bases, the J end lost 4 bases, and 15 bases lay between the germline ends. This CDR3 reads CASSSQGGSADTQYF. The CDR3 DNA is TGTGCCAGCAGCTCTCAGGGCGGCAGCGCAGATACGCAGTATTTT.

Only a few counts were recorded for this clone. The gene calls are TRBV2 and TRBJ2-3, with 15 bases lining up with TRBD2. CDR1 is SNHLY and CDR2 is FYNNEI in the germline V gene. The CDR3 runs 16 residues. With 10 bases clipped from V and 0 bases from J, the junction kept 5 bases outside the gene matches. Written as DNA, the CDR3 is TGTGCCATCACGGGACTAGCGGGGGGAAGCACAGATACGCAGTATTTT. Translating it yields CAITGLAGGSTDTQYF.

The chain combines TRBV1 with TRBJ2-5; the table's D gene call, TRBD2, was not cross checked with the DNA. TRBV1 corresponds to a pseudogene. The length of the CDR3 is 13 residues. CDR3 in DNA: TGCACCAGCGCGACTAGCGTAGGAGAGACCCAGTACTTC. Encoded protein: CTSATSVGETQYF.

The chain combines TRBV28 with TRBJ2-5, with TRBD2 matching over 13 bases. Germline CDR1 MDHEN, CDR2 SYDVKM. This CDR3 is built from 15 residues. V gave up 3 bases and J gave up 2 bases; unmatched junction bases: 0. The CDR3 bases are TGTGCCAGCAGTTTGACTAGCGGGGGGCAAGAGACCCAGTACTTC. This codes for CASSLTSGGQETQYF.

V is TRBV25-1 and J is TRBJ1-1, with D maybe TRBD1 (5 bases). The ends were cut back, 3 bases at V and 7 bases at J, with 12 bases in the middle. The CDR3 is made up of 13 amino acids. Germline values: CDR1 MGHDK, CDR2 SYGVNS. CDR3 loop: CASSEGDGSEAFF. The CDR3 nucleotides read TGTGCCAGCAGTGAGGGGGACGGGAGTGAAGCTTTCTTT.

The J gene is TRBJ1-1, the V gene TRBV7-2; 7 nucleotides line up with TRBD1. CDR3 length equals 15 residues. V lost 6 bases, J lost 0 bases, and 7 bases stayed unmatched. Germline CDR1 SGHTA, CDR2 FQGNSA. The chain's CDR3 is CASRQNRGMNTEAFF. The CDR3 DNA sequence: TGTGCCAGCAGACAGAACAGGGGCATGAACACTGAAGCTTTCTTT.

CDR3 sequence: CASSPEGALSNEQFF. DNA for the CDR3: TGCGCCAGCAGCCCTGAGGGGGCCCTTTCGAATGAGCAGTTCTTC. The J gene is TRBJ2-1, the V gene TRBV5-1, with 7 bases aligning to TRBD1. The V segment lost 4 bases and the J segment 7 bases; nucleotides outside the gene matches: 11. The CDR3 is 15 amino acids. Germline CDR1 is SGHRS and CDR2 is YFSETQ.

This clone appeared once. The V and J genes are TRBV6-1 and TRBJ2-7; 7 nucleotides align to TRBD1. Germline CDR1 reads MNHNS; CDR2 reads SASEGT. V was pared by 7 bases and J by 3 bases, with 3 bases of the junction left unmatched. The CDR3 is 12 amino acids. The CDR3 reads CASTGTDYEQYF. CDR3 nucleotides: TGTGCCAGCACCGGGACAGACTACGAGCAGTACTTC.

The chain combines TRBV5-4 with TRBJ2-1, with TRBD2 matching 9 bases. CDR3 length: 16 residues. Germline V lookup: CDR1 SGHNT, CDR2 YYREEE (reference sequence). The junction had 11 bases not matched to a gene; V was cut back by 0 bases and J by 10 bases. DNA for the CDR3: TGTGCCAGCAGCTTGGCCTTGGCTAGCGGGATCCGCGAGCAGTTCTTC. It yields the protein CASSLALASGIREQFF.

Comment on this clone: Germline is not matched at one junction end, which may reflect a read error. The CDR3 here is CAGSPSGQTRLSYEQYF. The DNA of the CDR3 is TGTGCCGGCTCACCATCAGGACAGACTCGCCTCTCCTACGAGCAGTACTTC. The chain is built from TRBV18 and TRBJ2-7; possible D gene TRBD1, 6 bases. The V gene's germline CDR1 is KGHSH and CDR2 LQKENI. The CDR3 totals 17 residues.

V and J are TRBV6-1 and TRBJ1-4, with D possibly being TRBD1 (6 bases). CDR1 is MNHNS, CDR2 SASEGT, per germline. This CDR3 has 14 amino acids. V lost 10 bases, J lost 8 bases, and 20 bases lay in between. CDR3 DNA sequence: TGTGCCACGTTTCCAGGGGCGGGGGACGAAAAACTGTTTTTT. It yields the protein CATFPGAGDEKLFF.

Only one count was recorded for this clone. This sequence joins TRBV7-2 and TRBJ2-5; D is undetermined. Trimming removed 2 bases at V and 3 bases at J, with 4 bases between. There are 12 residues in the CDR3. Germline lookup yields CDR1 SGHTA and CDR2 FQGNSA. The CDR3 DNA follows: TGTGCCAGCAGCTTACGAGAAGAGACCCAGTACTTC. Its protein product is CASSLREETQYF.

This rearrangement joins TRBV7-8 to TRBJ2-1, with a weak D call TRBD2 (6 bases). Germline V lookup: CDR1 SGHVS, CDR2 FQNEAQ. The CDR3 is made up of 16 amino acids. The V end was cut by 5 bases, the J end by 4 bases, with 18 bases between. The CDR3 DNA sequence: TGTGCCAGCAGCCCCTCCGGGGGTACTTTGTACAATGAGCAGTTCTTC. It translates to CASSPSGGTLYNEQFF.

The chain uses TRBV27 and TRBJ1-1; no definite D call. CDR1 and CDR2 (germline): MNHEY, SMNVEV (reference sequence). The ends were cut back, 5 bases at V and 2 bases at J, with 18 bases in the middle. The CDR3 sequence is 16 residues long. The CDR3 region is CASSRVRRLENTEAFF. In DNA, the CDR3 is TGTGCCAGCAGTAGAGTTCGGCGGCTAGAAAACACTGAAGCTTTCTTT.

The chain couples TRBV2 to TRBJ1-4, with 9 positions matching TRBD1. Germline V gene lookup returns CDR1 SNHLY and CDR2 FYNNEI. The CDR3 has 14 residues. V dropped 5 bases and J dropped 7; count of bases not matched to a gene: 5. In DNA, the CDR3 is TGTGCCAGCAGTTCCGGGACAGGGTTTGAAAAACTGTTTTTT. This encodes CASSSGTGFEKLFF.

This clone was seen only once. CDR3 in amino acids: CASSIQGQGAYEQYF. The DNA for the CDR3 is TGTGCCAGTAGTATCCAGGGACAGGGGGCCTACGAGCAGTACTTC. This rearrangement joins TRBV19 to TRBJ2-7, with TRBD1 identical over 11 bases. V was pared by 3 bases and J by 2 bases, with 3 bases of the junction left unmatched. CDR1 and CDR2 from the germline V gene are LNHDA and SQIVND (reference sequence). This CDR3 has 15 residues.

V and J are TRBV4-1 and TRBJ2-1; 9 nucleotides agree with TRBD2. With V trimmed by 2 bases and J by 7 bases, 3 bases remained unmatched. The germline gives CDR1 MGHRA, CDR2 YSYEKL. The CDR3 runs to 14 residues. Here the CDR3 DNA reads TGCGCCAGCAGCCAAATAGCGGGAGCGAATGAGCAGTTCTTC. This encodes CASSQIAGANEQFF.

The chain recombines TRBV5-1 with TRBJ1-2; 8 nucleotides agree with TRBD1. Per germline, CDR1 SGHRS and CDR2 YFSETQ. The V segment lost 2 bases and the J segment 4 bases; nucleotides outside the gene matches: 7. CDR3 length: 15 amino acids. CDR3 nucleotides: TGCGCCAGCAGCTTATACCCGACAGGGGTCTATGGCTACACCTTC. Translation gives CASSLYPTGVYGYTF.

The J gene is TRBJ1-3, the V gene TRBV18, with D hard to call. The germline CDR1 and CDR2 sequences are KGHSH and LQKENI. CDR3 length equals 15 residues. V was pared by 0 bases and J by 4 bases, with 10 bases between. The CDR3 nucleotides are TGTGCCAGCTCACCACCCCAGAGGTCGGGAAACACCATATATTTT. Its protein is CASSPPQRSGNTIYF.